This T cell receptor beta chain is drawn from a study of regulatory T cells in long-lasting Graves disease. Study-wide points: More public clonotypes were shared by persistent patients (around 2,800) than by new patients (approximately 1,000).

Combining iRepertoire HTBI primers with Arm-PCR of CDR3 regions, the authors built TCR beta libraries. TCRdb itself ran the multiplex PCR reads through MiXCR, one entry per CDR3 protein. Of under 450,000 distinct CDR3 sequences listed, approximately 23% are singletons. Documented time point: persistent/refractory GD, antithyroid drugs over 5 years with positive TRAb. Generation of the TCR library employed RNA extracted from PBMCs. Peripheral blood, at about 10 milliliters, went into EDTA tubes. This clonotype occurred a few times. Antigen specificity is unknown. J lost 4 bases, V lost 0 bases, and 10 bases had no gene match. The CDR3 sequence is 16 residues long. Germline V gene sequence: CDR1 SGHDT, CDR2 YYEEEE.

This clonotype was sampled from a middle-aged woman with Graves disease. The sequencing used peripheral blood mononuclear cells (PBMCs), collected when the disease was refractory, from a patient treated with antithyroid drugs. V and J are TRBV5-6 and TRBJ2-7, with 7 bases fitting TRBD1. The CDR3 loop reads CASSLASGQIIYEQYF. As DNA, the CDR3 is TGTGCCAGCAGCTTGGCCTCGGGACAGATAATATACGAGCAGTACTTC.